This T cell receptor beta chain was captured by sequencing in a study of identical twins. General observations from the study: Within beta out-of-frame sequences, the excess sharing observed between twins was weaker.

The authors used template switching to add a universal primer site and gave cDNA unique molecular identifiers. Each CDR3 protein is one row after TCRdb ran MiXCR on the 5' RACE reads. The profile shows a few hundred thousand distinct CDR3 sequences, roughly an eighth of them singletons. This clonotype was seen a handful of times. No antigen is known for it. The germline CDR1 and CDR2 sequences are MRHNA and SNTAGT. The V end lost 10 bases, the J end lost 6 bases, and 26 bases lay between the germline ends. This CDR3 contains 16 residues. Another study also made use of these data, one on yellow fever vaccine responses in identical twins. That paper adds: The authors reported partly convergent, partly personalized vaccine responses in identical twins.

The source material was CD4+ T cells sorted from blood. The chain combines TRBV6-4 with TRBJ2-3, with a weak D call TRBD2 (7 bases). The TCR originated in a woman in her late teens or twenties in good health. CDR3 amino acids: CANHAGECRGPDTQYF. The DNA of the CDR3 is TGTGCCAACCACGCGGGGGAATGCAGGGGTCCCGATACGCAGTATTTT.